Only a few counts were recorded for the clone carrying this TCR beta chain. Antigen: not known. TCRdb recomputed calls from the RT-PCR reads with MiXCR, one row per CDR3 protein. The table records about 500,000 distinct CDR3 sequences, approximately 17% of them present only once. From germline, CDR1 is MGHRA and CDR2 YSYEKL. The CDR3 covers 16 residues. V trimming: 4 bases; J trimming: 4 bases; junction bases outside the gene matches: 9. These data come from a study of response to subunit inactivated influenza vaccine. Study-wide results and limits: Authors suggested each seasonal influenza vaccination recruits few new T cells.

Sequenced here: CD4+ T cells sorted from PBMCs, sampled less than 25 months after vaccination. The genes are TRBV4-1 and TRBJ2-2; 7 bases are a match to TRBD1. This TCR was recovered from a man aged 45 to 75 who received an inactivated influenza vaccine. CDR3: CASSPTPDRATGELFF. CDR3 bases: TGCGCCAGCAGCCCTACACCAGACAGGGCCACCGGGGAGCTGTTTTTT.